This passage covers 21 T cell receptor beta chains from one sample sequenced in a study of cytomegalovirus exposure and HLA in healthy donors. Vbeta (60) and Jbeta (13) primers were used in the PCR. Using immunoSEQ multiplex PCR, the repertoire was profiled, and TCRdb retains in-frame clones only, with some absent. This sample has roughly 180,000 clones, with around 76% found just once. The specimen was PBMCs. Receptor source: a middle-aged man in good health and CMV-seronegative.

CDR3 residues: CASSLWGLAGETQYF. CDR3 bases: TGTGCCAGCAGTCTCTGGGGACTAGCGGGGGAGACCCAGTACTTC. The rearrangement links TRBV27 to TRBJ2-5, with TRBD2 identical over 13 bases. The V segment lost 5 bases and the J segment 5 bases; nucleotides outside the gene matches: 5. Germline V gives CDR1 MNHEY, CDR2 SMNVEV (reference sequence). This CDR3 contains 15 residues.

V usage is TRBV9 and J usage is TRBJ2-5; 8 nucleotides agree with TRBD2. CDR3 length equals 15 residues. V was clipped by 4 bases and J by 2 bases; unmatched bases: 7. CDR1 and CDR2 from the germline V gene are SGDLS and YYNGEE. The CDR3 reads CASSHGGGTQETQYF. CDR3 DNA sequence: TGTGCCAGCAGCCATGGCGGGGGGACACAAGAGACCCAGTACTTC. Variable domain in full (rest from reference TRBV9 and TRBJ2-5): DSGVTQTPKHLITATGQRVTLRCSPRSGDLSVYWYQQSLDQGLQFLIQYYNGEERAKGNILERFSAQQFPDLHSELNLSSLELGDSALYFCASSHGGGTQETQYFGPGTRLLVL.

The chain links TRBV2 to TRBJ2-1; TRBD1 agrees at 10 bases. V trimming: 4 bases; J trimming: 6 bases; junction bases outside the gene matches: 6. Germline V gene data show CDR1 as SNHLY and CDR2 as FYNNEI. CDR3 length: 15 amino acids. The CDR3 nucleotides are TGTGCCAGCAGTGGACAGGGGGCGGGTGCCAATGAGCAGTTCTTC. Residues: CASSGQGAGANEQFF.

This chain connects TRBV11-2 to TRBJ2-4; 12 bases line up with TRBD2. V lost 5 bases to trimming and J lost 0 bases; unmatched junction nucleotides: 8. This CDR3 contains 18 residues. Germline V gene data show CDR1 as SGHAT and CDR2 as FQNNGV. CDR3 in amino acids: CASSARLAGELAKNIQYF. CDR3 bases: TGTGCCAGCAGCGCCAGACTAGCGGGGGAACTAGCCAAAAACATTCAGTACTTC.

The J gene is TRBJ2-7, the V gene TRBV5-5; 11 bases are a match to TRBD1. V lost 4 bases, J lost 4 bases, and 4 bases stayed unmatched. CDR1 SGHKS and CDR2 YYEKEE come from the germline V gene (reference sequence). CDR3 length: 14 residues. In DNA form, the CDR3 reads TGTGCCAGCAGCCTCAGGGACAGGGGGTACGAGCAGTACTTC. It is translated as CASSLRDRGYEQYF.

This chain uses TRBV28 with TRBJ2-3, with 8 bases fitting TRBD1. CDR3 size: 15 residues. Unmatched junction bases numbered 6, after V lost 5 bases and J lost 2 bases. CDR1 is MDHEN, CDR2 SYDVKM, per germline. The CDR3 region has the DNA TGTGCCAGCAGTATGCACAGGGGGGTCACAGATACGCAGTATTTT. Amino acid sequence: CASSMHRGVTDTQYF.

This chain uses TRBV18 with TRBJ2-3, with D tentatively TRBD1 (5 bases). V gave up 6 bases and J gave up 1 base, with 20 bases separating them. Germline loops: CDR1 KGHSH, CDR2 LQKENI. This CDR3 is 17 amino acids long. The CDR3 protein is CASSNTFDSPGTDTQYF. The CDR3 DNA reads as TGTGCCAGCTCCAATACCTTCGACAGCCCCGGCACAGATACGCAGTATTTT.

This rearrangement joins TRBV30 to TRBJ1-1; 8 bases align to TRBD1. Germline V lookup: CDR1 GTSNPN, CDR2 SVGIG (reference sequence). The CDR3 consists of 15 residues. The V gene end was trimmed by 5 bases and the J gene end by 0 bases; junction bases not matched to a gene: 8. The CDR3 is CAWAGTGNLNTEAFF. CDR3 DNA: TGTGCCTGGGCCGGGACAGGCAACCTGAACACTGAAGCTTTCTTT.

The chain combines TRBV7-9 with TRBJ1-4; the D is unclear. Trimming removed 1 base at V and 11 bases at J, with 17 bases between. Germline CDR1 is SEHNR and CDR2 is FQNEAQ (reference sequence). The CDR3 covers 15 residues. As DNA, the CDR3 is TGTGCCAGCAGCTTAGGACAAGCGGGGATGTGGAAACTGTTTTTT. It translates to CASSLGQAGMWKLFF.

The chain links TRBV2 to TRBJ1-5; the match to TRBD1 covers 7 bases. The length of the CDR3 is 14 residues. V was pared by 3 bases and J by 4 bases, with 3 bases of the junction left unmatched. The V gene's germline CDR1 is SNHLY and CDR2 FYNNEI. This chain's CDR3 is CASSEGQWNQPQHF. For the CDR3, the DNA is TGTGCCAGCAGTGAGGGACAGTGGAATCAGCCCCAGCATTTT.

The J gene is TRBJ2-5, the V gene TRBV4-3; no clear D gene. Between the trimmed V and J ends, which lost 0 bases and 7 bases, there was a span of 9 bases. Germline CDR1 and CDR2: LGHNA and YSLEER. The length of the CDR3 is 13 residues. The CDR3 DNA follows: TGCGCCAGCAGCCAAGACCCCCTATCGACCCAGTACTTC. This encodes CASSQDPLSTQYF.

In this sample, this clone turned up once. The chain is built from TRBV2 and TRBJ1-2, with a tentative D call TRBD1 (6 bases). This CDR3 contains 13 residues. In germline, CDR1 is SNHLY, CDR2 FYNNEI. The V end lost 6 bases, the J end lost 2 bases, and 10 bases lay between the germline ends. The chain's CDR3 is CASRLDSNYGYTF. The CDR3 DNA reads as TGTGCCAGCAGGTTGGACAGCAACTATGGCTACACCTTC. The full variable domain, rest sourced from reference TRBV2 and TRBJ1-2, is EPEVTQTPSHQVTQMGQEVILRCVPISNHLYFYWYRQILGQKVEFLVSFYNNEISEKSEIFDDQFSVERPDGSNFTLKIRSTKLEDSAMYFCASRLDSNYGYTFGSGTRLTVV.

J is TRBJ2-4 and V is TRBV5-4; possible D gene TRBD2, 6 bases. Germline values: CDR1 SGHNT, CDR2 YYREEE (reference sequence). CDR3 length: 13 amino acids. V lost 0 bases and J 9 bases, leaving 10 bases between the germline ends. The CDR3 region has the DNA TGTGCCAGCAGCTTGGTGGGGGGAAGCATTCAGTACTTC. It yields the protein CASSLVGGSIQYF.

This clone was seen only once. The chain uses TRBV30 and TRBJ2-2; D possibly corresponds to TRBD1 (5 bases). Germline assignment: CDR1 GTSNPN and CDR2 SVGIG (reference sequence). This CDR3 contains 14 residues. Deletions cut 0 bases from V and 2 bases from J, with 7 bases between. The CDR3 region is CAWSVGQNTGELFF. The DNA for the CDR3 is TGTGCCTGGAGTGTGGGGCAAAACACCGGGGAGCTGTTTTTT. The full variable domain, rest sourced from reference TRBV30 and TRBJ2-2, is SQTIHQWPATLVQPVGSPLSLECTVEGTSNPNLYWYRQAAGRGLQLLFYSVGIGQISSEVPQNLSASRPQDRQFILSSKKLLLSDSGFYLCAWSVGQNTGELFFGEGSRLTVL.

This chain connects TRBV7-2 to TRBJ2-5, with TRBD1 as a possible D gene (5 bases). In germline, CDR1 is SGHTA, CDR2 FQGNSA. With 1 base removed from V and 6 bases from J, the gap between germline ends came to 6 bases. This CDR3 region has 12 residues. The CDR3 region is CASSLVDKTQYF. CDR3 DNA: TGTGCCAGCAGCTTAGTGGACAAGACCCAGTACTTC.

This chain links TRBV7-2 with TRBJ1-2; maybe TRBD1 (5 bases). V was trimmed by 5 bases and J by 6 bases, leaving 13 bases between them. The CDR3 extends over 13 amino acids. The germline V gene encodes CDR1 SGHTA and CDR2 FQGNSA. The CDR3 region has the DNA TGTGCCAGCAGCCAACTGCGGGGCAATGGCTACACCTTC. Translation gives CASSQLRGNGYTF.

J is TRBJ2-2 and V is TRBV5-5, with D possibly matching TRBD1 (6 bases). The CDR3 extends over 17 amino acids. The germline V gene has CDR1 SGHKS and CDR2 YYEKEE (reference sequence). V lost 0 bases and J 2 bases, leaving 14 bases between the germline ends. The CDR3 loop is CASSLDYRATNTGELFF. The CDR3 DNA reads as TGTGCCAGCAGCTTGGACTACAGGGCCACTAACACCGGGGAGCTGTTTTTT.

This chain links TRBV29-1 with TRBJ2-5, with 10 bases aligning to TRBD2. J gave up 4 bases and V 0 bases, and 14 bases lay outside the gene matches. CDR1 and CDR2 (germline): SQVTM, ANQGSEA. The CDR3 extends over 18 amino acids. The CDR3 spells CSVEDWLAGEGVGETQYF. Here the CDR3 DNA reads TGCAGCGTTGAAGATTGGCTAGCGGGGGAGGGGGTCGGAGAGACCCAGTACTTC.

This clone has only one observation. The chain joins TRBV6-5 to TRBJ1-3, with D perhaps TRBD1 (5 bases). The CDR3 sequence is 13 residues long. Looked up from germline, CDR1 is MNHEY and CDR2 is SVGAGI. V was cut by 5 bases and J by 8 bases, with 13 bases left in between. This CDR3 reads CASSRDSTDTIYF. The CDR3 bases are TGTGCCAGCAGTCGCGACAGTACGGACACCATATATTTT.

This clone showed up just once. This rearrangement joins TRBV28 to TRBJ2-7; possible D gene TRBD2, 7 bases. This CDR3 is 15 amino acids long. V was pared by 6 bases and J by 2 bases, with 17 bases between. Germline V lookup: CDR1 MDHEN, CDR2 SYDVKM. The CDR3 spells CASRGGTPITYEQYF. The CDR3 nucleotides read TGTGCCAGCAGGGGGGGGACACCTATTACCTACGAGCAGTACTTC.

This chain uses TRBV7-3 with TRBJ1-1; 8 positions agree with TRBD1. The V segment lost 3 bases and the J segment 6 bases; nucleotides outside the gene matches: 3. Per germline, CDR1 SGHTA and CDR2 FQGTGA. The CDR3 runs 13 residues. CDR3 DNA sequence: TGTGCCAGCAGCTTGGACAGGGAGGCTGAAGCTTTCTTT. It translates to CASSLDREAEAFF.